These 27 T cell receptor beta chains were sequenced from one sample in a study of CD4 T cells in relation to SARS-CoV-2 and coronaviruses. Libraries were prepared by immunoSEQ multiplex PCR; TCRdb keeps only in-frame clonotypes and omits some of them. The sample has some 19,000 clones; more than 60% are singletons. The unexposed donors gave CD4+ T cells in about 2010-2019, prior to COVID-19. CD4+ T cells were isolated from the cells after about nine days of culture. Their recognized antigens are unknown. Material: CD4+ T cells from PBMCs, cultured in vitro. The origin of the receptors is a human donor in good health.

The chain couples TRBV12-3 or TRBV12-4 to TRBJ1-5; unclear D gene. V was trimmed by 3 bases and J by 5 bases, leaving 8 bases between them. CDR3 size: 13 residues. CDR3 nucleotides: TGTGCCAGCAGTTTCAAGGGTTATCAGCCCCAGCATTTT. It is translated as CASSFKGYQPQHF.

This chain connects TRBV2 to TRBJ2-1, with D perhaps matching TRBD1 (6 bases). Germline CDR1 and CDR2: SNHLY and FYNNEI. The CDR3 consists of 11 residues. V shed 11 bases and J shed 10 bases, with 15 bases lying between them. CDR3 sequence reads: CAGRARGEQFF. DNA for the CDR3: TGTGCCGGCCGAGCTAGGGGGGAGCAGTTCTTC.

The CDR3 DNA follows: TGCGCCAGCAGCCAAGTCCCAAGGGATAGTCGTGGCTACACCTTC. Translating it yields CASSQVPRDSRGYTF. The V and J genes are TRBV4-3 and TRBJ1-2; D remains ambiguous. CDR1 LGHNA and CDR2 YSLEER come from the germline V gene. V lost 1 base and J lost 7, with 16 bases in between. The CDR3 runs 15 residues.

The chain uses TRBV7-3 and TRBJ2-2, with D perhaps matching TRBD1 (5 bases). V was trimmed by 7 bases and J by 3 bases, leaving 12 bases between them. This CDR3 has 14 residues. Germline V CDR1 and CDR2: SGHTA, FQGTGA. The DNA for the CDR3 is TGTGCCAGCAAACATAGCAGGGACACCGGGGAGCTGTTTTTT. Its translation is CASKHSRDTGELFF.

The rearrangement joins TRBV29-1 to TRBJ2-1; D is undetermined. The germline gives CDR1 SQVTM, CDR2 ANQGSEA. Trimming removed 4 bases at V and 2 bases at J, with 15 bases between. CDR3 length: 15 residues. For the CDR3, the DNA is TGCAGCGTTGTGACGCACCTGGGGACCTACAATGAGCAGTTCTTC. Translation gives CSVVTHLGTYNEQFF.

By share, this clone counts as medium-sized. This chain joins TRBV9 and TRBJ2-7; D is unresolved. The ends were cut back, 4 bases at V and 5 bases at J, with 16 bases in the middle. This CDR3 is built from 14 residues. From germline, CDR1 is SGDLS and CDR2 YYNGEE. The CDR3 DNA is TGTGCCAGCAGCCTCTCCCCAGCGTCCCACGAGCAGTACTTC. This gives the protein CASSLSPASHEQYF. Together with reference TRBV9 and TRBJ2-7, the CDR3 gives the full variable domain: DSGVTQTPKHLITATGQRVTLRCSPRSGDLSVYWYQQSLDQGLQFLIQYYNGEERAKGNILERFSAQQFPDLHSELNLSSLELGDSALYFCASSLSPASHEQYFGPGTRLTVT.

The CDR3 loop reads CASASTGHDYGYTF. In nucleotides, the CDR3 is TGTGCTAGTGCATCAACAGGACACGACTATGGCTACACCTTC. The rearrangement joins TRBV12-5 to TRBJ1-2, with D tentatively TRBD1 (5 bases). Trimming removed 7 bases at V and 3 bases at J, with 15 bases between. Germline CDR1 reads LGHNT; CDR2 reads FRNRAP. The CDR3 has 14 residues.

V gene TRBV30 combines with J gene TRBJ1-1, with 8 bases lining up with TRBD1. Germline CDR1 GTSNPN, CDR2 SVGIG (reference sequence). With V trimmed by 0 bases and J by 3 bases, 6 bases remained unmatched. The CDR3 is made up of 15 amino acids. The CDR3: CAWSVGTGEHTEAFF. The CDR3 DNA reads TGTGCCTGGAGTGTTGGGACAGGTGAGCACACTGAAGCTTTCTTT.

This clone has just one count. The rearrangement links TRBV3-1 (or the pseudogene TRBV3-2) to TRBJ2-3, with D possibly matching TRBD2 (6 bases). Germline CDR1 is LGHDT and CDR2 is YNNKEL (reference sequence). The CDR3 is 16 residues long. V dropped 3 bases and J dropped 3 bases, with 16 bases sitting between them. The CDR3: CASSHLGGSFTDTQYF. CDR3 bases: TGTGCCAGCAGCCACCTCGGAGGGTCTTTTACAGATACGCAGTATTTT.

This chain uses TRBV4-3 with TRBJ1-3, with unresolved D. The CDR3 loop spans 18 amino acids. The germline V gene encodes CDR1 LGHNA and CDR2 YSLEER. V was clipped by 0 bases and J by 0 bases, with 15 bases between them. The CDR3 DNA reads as TGCGCCAGCAGCCAAGATGTAACAGATCACTTCTCTGGAAACACCATATATTTT. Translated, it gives CASSQDVTDHFSGNTIYF.

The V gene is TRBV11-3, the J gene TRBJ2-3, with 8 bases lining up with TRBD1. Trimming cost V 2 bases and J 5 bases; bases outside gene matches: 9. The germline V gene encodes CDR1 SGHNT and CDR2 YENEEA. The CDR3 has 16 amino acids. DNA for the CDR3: TGTGCCAGCAGCTTACGGTCAGGGGGCTTCGGAGATACGCAGTATTTT. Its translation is CASSLRSGGFGDTQYF.

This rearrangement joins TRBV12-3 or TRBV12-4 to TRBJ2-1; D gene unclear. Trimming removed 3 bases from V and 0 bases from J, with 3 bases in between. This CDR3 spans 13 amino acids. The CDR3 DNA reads TGTGCCAGCAGTTTTGGCTCCTACAATGAGCAGTTCTTC. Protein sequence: CASSFGSYNEQFF.

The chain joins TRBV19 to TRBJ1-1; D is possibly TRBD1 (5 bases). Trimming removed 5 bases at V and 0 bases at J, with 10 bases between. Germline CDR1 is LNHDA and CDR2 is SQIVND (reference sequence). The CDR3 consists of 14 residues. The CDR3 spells CASSPRTLNTEAFF. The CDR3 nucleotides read TGTGCCAGTAGTCCCCGGACATTGAACACTGAAGCTTTCTTT. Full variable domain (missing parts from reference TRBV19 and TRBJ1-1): DGGITQSPKYLFRKEGQNVTLSCEQNLNHDAMYWYRQDPGQGLRLIYYSQIVNDFQKGDIAEGYSVSREKKESFPLTVTSAQKNPTAFYLCASSPRTLNTEAFFGQGTRLTVV.

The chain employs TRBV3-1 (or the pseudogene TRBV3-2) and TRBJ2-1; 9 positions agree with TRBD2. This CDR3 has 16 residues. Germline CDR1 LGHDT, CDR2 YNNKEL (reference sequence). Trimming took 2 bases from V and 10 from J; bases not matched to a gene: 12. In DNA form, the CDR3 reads TGTGCCAGCAGCCAATACCGCGGGGGGGCCGAGCGGGAGCAGTTCTTC. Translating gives CASSQYRGGAEREQFF.

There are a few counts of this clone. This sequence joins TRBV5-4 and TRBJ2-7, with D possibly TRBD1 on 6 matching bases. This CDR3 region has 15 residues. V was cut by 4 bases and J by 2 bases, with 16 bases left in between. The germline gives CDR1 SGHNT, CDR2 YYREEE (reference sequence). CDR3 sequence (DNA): TGTGCCAGCAGCGCCTCAAAAACAGGGACCTACGAGCAGTACTTC. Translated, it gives CASSASKTGTYEQYF. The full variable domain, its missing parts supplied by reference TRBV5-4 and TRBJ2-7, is ETGVTQSPTHLIKTRGQQVTLRCSSQSGHNTVSWYQQALGQGPQFIFQYYREEENGRGNFPPRFSGLQFPNYSSELNVNALELDDSALYLCASSASKTGTYEQYFGPGTRLTVT.

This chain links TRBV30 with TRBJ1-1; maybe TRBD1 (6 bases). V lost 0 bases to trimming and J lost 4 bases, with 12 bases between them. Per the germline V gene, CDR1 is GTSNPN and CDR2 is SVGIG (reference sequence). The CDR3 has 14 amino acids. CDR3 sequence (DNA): TGTGCCTGGAGTGTCCCCCGAGGGGGCACTGAAGCTTTCTTT. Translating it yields CAWSVPRGGTEAFF.

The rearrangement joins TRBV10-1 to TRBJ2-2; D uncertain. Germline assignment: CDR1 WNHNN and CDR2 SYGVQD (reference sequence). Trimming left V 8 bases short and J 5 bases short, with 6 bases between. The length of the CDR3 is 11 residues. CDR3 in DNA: TGCGCCAGCGCTGGGACCGGGGAGCTGTTTTTT. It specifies CASAGTGELFF.

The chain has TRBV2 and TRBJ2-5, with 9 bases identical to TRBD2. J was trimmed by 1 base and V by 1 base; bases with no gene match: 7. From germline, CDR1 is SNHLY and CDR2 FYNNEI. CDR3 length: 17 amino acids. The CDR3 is CASSEGPLAGPQETQYF. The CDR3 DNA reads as TGTGCCAGCAGTGAAGGGCCGCTAGCGGGACCCCAAGAGACCCAGTACTTC.

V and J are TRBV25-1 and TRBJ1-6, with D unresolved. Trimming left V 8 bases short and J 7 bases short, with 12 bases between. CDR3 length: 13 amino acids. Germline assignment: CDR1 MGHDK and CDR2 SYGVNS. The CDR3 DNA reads TGTGCCAGCTCTGGTGGGCACAATTCACCCCTCCACTTT. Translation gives CASSGGHNSPLHF.

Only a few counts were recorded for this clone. The CDR3 here is CASSLPGRAYEQYF. DNA for the CDR3: TGTGCCAGCAGCTTACCAGGGAGGGCCTACGAGCAGTACTTC. The genes are TRBV7-8 and TRBJ2-7, with TRBD2 matching 7 bases. V shed 2 bases and J 2 bases; nucleotides not matched to a gene: 3. Germline V lookup: CDR1 SGHVS, CDR2 FQNEAQ. This CDR3 has 14 amino acids. Complete variable domain (other parts from reference TRBV7-8 and TRBJ2-7): GAGVSQSPRYKVAKRGQDVALRCDPISGHVSLFWYQQALGQGPEFLTYFQNEAQLDKSGLPSDRFFAERPEGSVSTLKIQRTQQEDSAVYLCASSLPGRAYEQYFGPGTRLTVT.

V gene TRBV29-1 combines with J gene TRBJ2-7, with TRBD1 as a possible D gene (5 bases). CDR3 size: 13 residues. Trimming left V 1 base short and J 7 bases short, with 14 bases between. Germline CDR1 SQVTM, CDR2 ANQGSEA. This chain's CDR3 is CSVEADSSGEQYF. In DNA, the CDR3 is TGCAGCGTTGAAGCTGACAGCTCTGGGGAGCAGTACTTC.

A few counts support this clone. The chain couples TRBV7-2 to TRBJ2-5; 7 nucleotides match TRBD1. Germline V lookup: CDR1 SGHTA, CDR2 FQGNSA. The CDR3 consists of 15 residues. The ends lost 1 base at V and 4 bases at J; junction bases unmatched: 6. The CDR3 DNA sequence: TGTGCCAGCAGCTTAGTCCCCGCAGGGGGAGAGACCCAGTACTTC. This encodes CASSLVPAGGETQYF.

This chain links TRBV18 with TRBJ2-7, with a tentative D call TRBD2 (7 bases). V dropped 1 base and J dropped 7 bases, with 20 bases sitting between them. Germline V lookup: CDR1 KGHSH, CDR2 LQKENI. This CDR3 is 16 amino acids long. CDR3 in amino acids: CASSPRVAGAGGEQYF. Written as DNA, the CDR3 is TGTGCCAGCTCACCACGCGTGGCGGGGGCTGGAGGGGAGCAGTACTTC. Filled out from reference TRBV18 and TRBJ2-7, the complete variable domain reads NAGVMQNPRHLVRRRGQEARLRCSPMKGHSHVYWYRQLPEEGLKFMVYLQKENIIDESGMPKERFSAEFPKEGPSILRIQQVVRGDSAAYFCASSPRVAGAGGEQYFGPGTRLTVT.

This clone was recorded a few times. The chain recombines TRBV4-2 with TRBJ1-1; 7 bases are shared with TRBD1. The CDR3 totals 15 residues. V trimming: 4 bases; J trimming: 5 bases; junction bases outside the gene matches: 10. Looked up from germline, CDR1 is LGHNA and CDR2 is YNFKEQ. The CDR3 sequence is CASSPPGQLGTEAFF. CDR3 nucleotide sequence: TGTGCCAGCAGCCCGCCGGGACAGCTAGGGACTGAAGCTTTCTTT.

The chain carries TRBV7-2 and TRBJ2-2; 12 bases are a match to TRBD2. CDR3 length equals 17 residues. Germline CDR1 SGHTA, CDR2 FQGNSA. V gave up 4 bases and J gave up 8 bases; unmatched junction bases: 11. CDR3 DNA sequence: TGTGCCAGCAGCTGGTTCCTAGCGGGAGGGTCAGAAGGGGAGCTGTTTTTT. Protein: CASSWFLAGGSEGELFF.

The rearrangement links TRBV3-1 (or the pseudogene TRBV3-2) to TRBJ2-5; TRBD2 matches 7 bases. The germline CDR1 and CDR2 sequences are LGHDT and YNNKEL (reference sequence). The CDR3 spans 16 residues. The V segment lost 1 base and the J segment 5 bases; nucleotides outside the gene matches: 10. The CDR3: CASSQAWVEGGETQYF. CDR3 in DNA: TGTGCCAGCAGCCAAGCTTGGGTGGAGGGAGGGGAGACCCAGTACTTC.

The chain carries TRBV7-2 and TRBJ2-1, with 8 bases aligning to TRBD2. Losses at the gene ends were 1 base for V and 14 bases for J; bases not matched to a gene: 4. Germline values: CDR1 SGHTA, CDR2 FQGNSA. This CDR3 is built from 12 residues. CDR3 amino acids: CASSLDREGEFF. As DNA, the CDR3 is TGTGCCAGCAGCTTAGATCGGGAGGGTGAGTTCTTC.